The 17 T cell receptor beta chains reported below all come from one sample, sequenced in a study of blood T cell repertoires in COVID-19. Produced via immunoSEQ multiplex PCR; TCRdb's table is partial and in-frame only. The sample lists about 360,000 clones; approximately 86% were seen once. Sequencing used peripheral blood. All receptors derive from a human donor in a cohort sampled during active COVID-19.

J is TRBJ1-1 and V is TRBV5-1; D not certain. Between the trimmed V and J ends, which lost 0 bases and 5 bases, there was a span of 11 bases. CDR3 length: 14 amino acids. The germline CDR1 and CDR2 sequences are SGHRS and YFSETQ. The DNA of the CDR3 is TGCGCCAGCAGCTTGGAAACCTCCCGGACTGAAGCTTTCTTT. It codes for CASSLETSRTEAFF.

For this clone: Other DNA sequences within the sample encode an identical CDR3. The gene calls are TRBV27 and TRBJ2-7; TRBD2 matches 11 bases. The germline CDR1 and CDR2 sequences are MNHEY and SMNVEV (reference sequence). The J segment lost 4 bases and the V segment lost 5 bases, leaving 4 bases of the junction unmatched. The CDR3 sequence is 14 residues long. CDR3 in DNA: TGTGCCAGCAGTACCGGGACTAGCGGATACGAGCAGTACTTC. Its translation is CASSTGTSGYEQYF.

The CDR3 bases are TGTGCCAGCAGTAGGGGTTTACAAGATACGCAGTATTTT. Translating it yields CASSRGLQDTQYF. V gene TRBV5-4 combines with J gene TRBJ2-3; the D gene is possibly TRBD1 (5 bases). Trimming removed 5 bases from V and 5 bases from J, with 12 bases in between. CDR3 length: 13 residues. CDR1 and CDR2 (germline): SGHNT, YYREEE (reference sequence). Looking up the rest from reference TRBV5-4 and TRBJ2-3 gives the full variable domain: ETGVTQSPTHLIKTRGQQVTLRCSSQSGHNTVSWYQQALGQGPQFIFQYYREEENGRGNFPPRFSGLQFPNYSSELNVNALELDDSALYLCASSRGLQDTQYFGPGTRLTVL.

This clone has only one observation. The chain uses TRBV3-1 (or the pseudogene TRBV3-2) and TRBJ2-5; 8 positions match TRBD2. CDR3 length: 15 amino acids. Germline values: CDR1 LGHDT, CDR2 YNNKEL (reference sequence). Trimming at V came to 3 bases and at J to 2 bases, leaving 5 bases not matched to a gene. The CDR3 region has the DNA TGTGCCAGCAGCCAGGAAGCGGGAGAACAAGAGACCCAGTACTTC. Translating gives CASSQEAGEQETQYF.

The chain uses TRBV6-4 and TRBJ2-1; 13 bases are shared with TRBD2. V lost 2 bases and J lost 8; bases outside the gene matches: 3. In germline, CDR1 is MRHNA, CDR2 SNTAGT. The CDR3 loop spans 15 amino acids. CDR3: CASSDGTSGIDEQFF. CDR3 nucleotides: TGTGCCAGCAGTGACGGGACTAGCGGGATAGATGAGCAGTTCTTC.

The rearrangement uses TRBV5-6 and TRBJ1-6, with 7 bases aligning to TRBD1. The CDR3 is 16 amino acids. V lost 4 bases to trimming and J lost 7 bases; unmatched junction nucleotides: 11. Germline values: CDR1 SGHDT, CDR2 YYEEEE. The CDR3: CASSRNIGTVNSPLHF. The CDR3 region has the DNA TGTGCCAGCAGCCGCAACATCGGGACAGTGAATTCACCCCTCCACTTT.

This clone was counted a few times. This chain connects TRBV6-5 to TRBJ2-3, with 9 bases fitting TRBD2. CDR1 is MNHEY, CDR2 SVGAGI, per germline. V was clipped by 5 bases and J by 6 bases; unmatched bases: 9. The CDR3 runs 15 residues. CDR3 nucleotides: TGTGCCAGCAGTCCCGTGGCGGGAGGGCCGGATACGCAGTATTTT. Protein product: CASSPVAGGPDTQYF.

The gene calls are TRBV27 and TRBJ2-7; D call uncertain. Germline assignment: CDR1 MNHEY and CDR2 SMNVEV (reference sequence). Trimming stripped 8 bases from V and 7 bases from J, with 12 bases between. The CDR3 sequence is 11 residues long. CDR3 residues: CASLREVEQYF. The CDR3 coding sequence is TGTGCCAGCCTCCGAGAGGTGGAGCAGTACTTC.

The rearrangement uses TRBV19 and TRBJ1-3; TRBD1 aligns across 8 bases. CDR1 LNHDA and CDR2 SQIVND come from the germline V gene (reference sequence). The CDR3 runs 14 residues. V gave up 5 bases and J gave up 4 bases; unmatched junction bases: 4. CDR3 residues: CASSVTGDGNTIYF. The CDR3 DNA sequence: TGTGCCAGTAGTGTGACAGGGGACGGAAACACCATATATTTT.

This chain connects TRBV19 to TRBJ2-7, with 8 bases aligning to TRBD2. Per the germline V gene, CDR1 is LNHDA and CDR2 is SQIVND (reference sequence). J was trimmed by 6 bases and V by 8 bases; bases with no gene match: 9. This CDR3 comprises 13 residues. CDR3 DNA sequence: TGTGCCAGTGCCTTCGGACTAGCTTCCGAGCAGTACTTC. This sequence encodes CASAFGLASEQYF.

The chain has TRBV5-1 and TRBJ2-6, with D possibly being TRBD2 (5 bases). V dropped 4 bases and J dropped 4 bases, with 12 bases sitting between them. The V gene's germline CDR1 is SGHRS and CDR2 YFSETQ. This CDR3 region has 15 residues. The CDR3 here is CASSATGSGANVLTF. As DNA, the CDR3 is TGCGCCAGCAGCGCTACGGGGTCCGGGGCCAACGTCCTGACTTTC.

V is TRBV30 and J is TRBJ2-3, with 7 nucleotides matching TRBD2. The V gene end was trimmed by 5 bases and the J gene end by 6 bases; junction bases not matched to a gene: 8. From germline, CDR1 is GTSNPN and CDR2 SVGIG (reference sequence). The CDR3 extends over 13 amino acids. The CDR3 sequence: CAWARGVGDTQYF. CDR3 in DNA: TGTGCCTGGGCTCGGGGGGTAGGGGATACGCAGTATTTT.

This chain links TRBV3-1 (or the pseudogene TRBV3-2) with TRBJ2-3; D might be TRBD2 (6 bases). V was trimmed by 8 bases and J by 5 bases, leaving 17 bases between them. The CDR3 runs to 14 residues. Germline CDR1 LGHDT, CDR2 YNNKEL (reference sequence). This chain's CDR3 is CASSSPGVKDTQYF. The CDR3 DNA reads TGTGCCAGCTCTTCTCCGGGAGTGAAAGATACGCAGTATTTT.

V and J are TRBV6-1 and TRBJ1-5, with TRBD1 as a possible D gene (5 bases). CDR1 MNHNS and CDR2 SASEGT come from the germline V gene. V was trimmed by 2 bases and J by 1 base, leaving 12 bases between them. The CDR3 contains 16 residues. The DNA of the CDR3 is TGTGCCAGCAGTGAAAGGTTTTGGGGCAGCAATCAGCCCCAGCATTTT. This gives the protein CASSERFWGSNQPQHF.

The V gene is TRBV5-1, the J gene TRBJ1-1; 8 bases are shared with TRBD1. The CDR3 length is 17 residues. Germline CDR1 SGHRS, CDR2 YFSETQ. V lost 0 bases to trimming and J lost 1 base; unmatched junction nucleotides: 8. DNA of the CDR3: TGCGCCAGCAGCTTGGAAGGACAGGGTTTTCCGAACACTGAAGCTTTCTTT. This sequence encodes CASSLEGQGFPNTEAFF. Complete variable domain (other parts from reference TRBV5-1 and TRBJ1-1): KAGVTQTPRYLIKTRGQQVTLSCSPISGHRSVSWYQQTPGQGLQFLFEYFSETQRNKGNFPGRFSGRQFSNSRSEMNVSTLELGDSALYLCASSLEGQGFPNTEAFFGQGTRLTVV.

J is TRBJ1-1 and V is TRBV30; 7 nucleotides agree with TRBD1. V shed 0 bases, J shed 11 bases, and the junction held 6 bases outside the gene matches. The germline V gene has CDR1 GTSNPN and CDR2 SVGIG (reference sequence). This CDR3 comprises 12 residues. The CDR3: CAWSVRGRGAFF. CDR3 nucleotide sequence: TGTGCCTGGAGTGTACGAGGCAGGGGGGCTTTCTTT.

This clone has a single count. The genes are TRBV2 and TRBJ1-2; unclear D gene. Germline CDR1 reads SNHLY; CDR2 reads FYNNEI. The CDR3 consists of 15 residues. V shed 4 bases and J shed 2 bases, with 14 bases lying between them. The CDR3 DNA reads as TGTGCCAGCAGTGGGCGGGGAACCACGAACTATGGCTACACCTTC. It specifies CASSGRGTTNYGYTF. The whole variable domain, filled in from reference TRBV2 and TRBJ1-2, reads EPEVTQTPSHQVTQMGQEVILRCVPISNHLYFYWYRQILGQKVEFLVSFYNNEISEKSEIFDDQFSVERPDGSNFTLKIRSTKLEDSAMYFCASSGRGTTNYGYTFGSGTRLTVV.